The T cell receptor (beta chain) described here comes from a study of blood T cell repertoires in COVID-19. For the study at large: The United States, Italy and Spain supplied acute and convalescent COVID-19 samples. Nucleic acid was either cDNA or gDNA, and it came from T cells, B-cell-depleted T cells, or PBMCs.

Authors' analysis steps: Amplification of reference gene primers provided the estimated nucleated cell counts. Libraries were prepared by immunoSEQ multiplex PCR; TCRdb keeps only in-frame clonotypes and omits some of them. Clone size and V and J calls were adopted from that table, with D and trimming inferred from the DNA. The sample carries about 200,000 clones, 86% recorded once. V gave up 5 bases and J gave up 4 bases; unmatched junction bases: 8. The CDR3 sequence is 15 residues long. The germline CDR1 and CDR2 sequences are LNHDA and SQIVND (reference sequence). The sequence derives from a woman in her seventies with acute or convalescent COVID-19. J is TRBJ1-5 and V is TRBV19; 7 positions agree with TRBD1. Sequenced material: peripheral blood. As DNA, the CDR3 is TGTGCCAGTAGTGCCCGGGACAGCTTTAATCAGCCCCAGCATTTT. Protein sequence: CASSARDSFNQPQHF.